This T cell receptor beta chain emerged from a study of monozygotic twins with inflammatory bowel disease. TCRdb reprocessed the 5' RACE reads and stores each CDR3 protein as one record, lacking DNA. The listing records 400,000 to 500,000 distinct CDR3 sequences. The clonotype comes from a human donor with ulcerative colitis or Crohn's disease, or a healthy co-twin of an affected twin (not recorded which). Material for sequencing was blood.

The CDR3 spells CASSHGLAGDETQYF. V gene TRBV11-3 combines with J gene TRBJ2-5; TCRdb indicates TRBD2, and absent DNA this call remains unverified. The germline V gene has CDR1 SGHNT and CDR2 YENEEA. The length of the CDR3 is 15 residues.